This T cell receptor beta chain was captured by sequencing in a study of tumor-infiltrating lymphocytes in primary liver carcinoma. Study summary: Each participant had primary liver carcinoma, and surgical resection was the treatment. Overall study findings and caveats: It was in tumors, not blood, that the top-250-clone fraction was significantly higher (p = 0.039). Tumor-adjacent and tumor-blood pairs overlapped less than tumor region pairs did.

With regard to this clonotype: The antigen is undetermined. Just one base apart from a much larger clone, this may be a read error.

Germline CDR1 reads SGHRS; CDR2 reads YFSETQ. The CDR3 runs 12 residues. TCR beta cDNA came from approximately 540 ng total RNA, primed with a constant-region primer. Slightly modified ARM-PCR served as the procedure for the TCR beta libraries. These libraries came from three rounds of nested multiplex PCR. For roughly 11 cycles apiece, the opening two PCR rounds ran with TRBV1-TRBV30 forward primers and a C-beta reverse primer. TCRdb reanalysed the multiplex PCR reads using MiXCR and keeps one entry per CDR3 protein. The sample lists approximately 330,000 distinct CDR3 sequences, roughly two thirds occurring once. Germline DNA was extracted too, while blood RNA derived from unsorted whole blood. Patients carried chronic HBV infection without prior treatment.

Material: peripheral blood. The source is a man in his forties or fifties with primary liver carcinoma and hepatitis B virus infection. The rearrangement uses TRBV5-1 and TRBJ1-1; the D is unclear. In nucleotides, the CDR3 is TGCACCAGCAGCCCCGGGTTGGGCGAAGCTTTCTTT. Its protein product is CTSSPGLGEAFF. The full variable domain, completed using reference TRBV5-1 and TRBJ1-1, is KAGVTQTPRYLIKTRGQQVTLSCSPISGHRSVSWYQQTPGQGLQFLFEYFSETQRNKGNFPGRFSGRQFSNSRSEMNVSTLELGDSALYLCTSSPGLGEAFFGQGTRLTVV.